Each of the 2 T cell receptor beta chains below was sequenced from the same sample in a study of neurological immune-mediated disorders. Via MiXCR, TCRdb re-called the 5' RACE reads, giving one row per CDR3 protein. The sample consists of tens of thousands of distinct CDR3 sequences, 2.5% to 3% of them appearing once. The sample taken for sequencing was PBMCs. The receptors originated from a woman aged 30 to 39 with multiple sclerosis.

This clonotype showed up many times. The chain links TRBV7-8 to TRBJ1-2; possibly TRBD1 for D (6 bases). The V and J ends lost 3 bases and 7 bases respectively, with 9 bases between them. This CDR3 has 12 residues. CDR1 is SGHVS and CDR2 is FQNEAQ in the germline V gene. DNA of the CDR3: TGTGCCAGCAGCTTGGGGGCTTCTGGCTACACCTTC. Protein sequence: CASSLGASGYTF.

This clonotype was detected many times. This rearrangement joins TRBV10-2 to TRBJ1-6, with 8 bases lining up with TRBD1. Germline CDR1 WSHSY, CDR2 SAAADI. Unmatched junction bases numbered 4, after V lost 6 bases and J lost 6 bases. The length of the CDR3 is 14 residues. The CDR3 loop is CASRETGVNSPLHF. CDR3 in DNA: TGCGCCAGCAGGGAGACAGGGGTTAATTCACCCCTCCACTTT.